The next 28 T cell receptor beta chains were all read from a single sample in a study of Graves' ophthalmopathy and Graves' hyperthyroidism. RNA transcripts were the source from which TCR beta CDR3 regions were amplified. First-round RT-PCR used HTBI primers; second-round multiplex PCR followed. Each CDR3 protein gets one entry after TCRdb re-called the multiplex PCR reads with MiXCR. The sample lists hundreds of thousands of distinct CDR3 sequences; around 20% were seen once. Material: peripheral blood. The receptors were gathered from a woman aged 18-29 years with stable Graves' hyperthyroidism.

The chain couples TRBV6-5 to TRBJ2-7, with TRBD1 identical over 7 bases. The CDR3 contains 16 residues. V lost 1 base, J lost 2 bases, and 8 bases stayed unmatched. The germline gives CDR1 MNHEY, CDR2 SVGAGI. This chain's CDR3 is CASSYWAGGMTYEQYF. The CDR3 DNA is TGTGCCAGCAGTTACTGGGCAGGGGGTATGACCTACGAGCAGTACTTC.

The sample holds many counts of this clonotype. The chain uses TRBV12-3 or TRBV12-4 and TRBJ2-7; 7 bases match TRBD2. The CDR3 length is 13 residues. J lost 7 bases, V lost 8 bases, and 11 bases had no gene match. Here the CDR3 reads CASGTSATLEQYF. The CDR3 DNA follows: TGTGCCAGCGGCACTAGCGCCACGCTGGAGCAGTACTTC.

This clonotype was detected ten times or more. The chain is built from TRBV10-3 and TRBJ2-7; D tentatively reads TRBD1 or TRBD2 (5 bases each). This CDR3 region has 15 residues. The V gene lost 6 bases and the J gene lost 1 base, with 16 bases spanning the gap. Germline CDR1 is ENHRY and CDR2 is SYGVKD. CDR3 coding DNA: TGTGCCATCAGGGGAGACAGTTGGGGATCCTACGAGCAGTACTTC. Translating it yields CAIRGDSWGSYEQYF.

This clonotype was observed many times. The chain joins TRBV7-9 to TRBJ2-7, with 9 nucleotides matching TRBD2. This CDR3 region has 16 residues. With V trimmed by 5 bases and J by 0 bases, 8 bases remained unmatched. CDR1 and CDR2 (germline): SEHNR, FQNEAQ (reference sequence). This CDR3 is CASSIDAGGPSYEQYF. CDR3 coding DNA: TGTGCCAGCAGCATAGACGCGGGAGGGCCCTCCTACGAGCAGTACTTC.

There are a few counts of this clonotype. The gene calls are TRBV7-9 and TRBJ2-2; the match to TRBD2 covers 7 bases. CDR1 SEHNR and CDR2 FQNEAQ come from the germline V gene (reference sequence). The CDR3 covers 15 residues. J gave up 5 bases and V 5 bases, and 8 bases lay outside the gene matches. The CDR3 region is CASSLLPGLTGELFF. CDR3 DNA: TGTGCCAGCAGCCTCCTTCCGGGACTAACCGGGGAGCTGTTTTTT.

This clonotype was seen ten or more times. The V and J genes are TRBV6-5 and TRBJ2-2, with D perhaps matching TRBD1 (6 bases). Trimming pared 3 bases from V and 4 bases from J, leaving 9 bases between. The CDR3 length is 14 residues. CDR1 is MNHEY and CDR2 is SVGAGI in the germline V gene. DNA of the CDR3: TGTGCCAGCAGTTATAGGGGGATCACCGGGGAGCTGTTTTTT. Amino acid sequence: CASSYRGITGELFF.

J is TRBJ2-7 and V is TRBV2; D is unclear. The CDR3 loop spans 14 amino acids. Germline V gives CDR1 SNHLY, CDR2 FYNNEI. Trimming left V 1 base short and J 0 bases short, with 7 bases between. The CDR3 protein is CASSEGTDSYEQYF. DNA for the CDR3: TGTGCCAGCAGTGAAGGGACGGACTCCTACGAGCAGTACTTC.

This clonotype was counted ten times or more. The chain links TRBV29-1 to TRBJ1-3; D might be TRBD1 (5 bases). The CDR3 runs 15 residues. Per the germline V gene, CDR1 is SQVTM and CDR2 is ANQGSEA. Deletions cut 6 bases from V and 3 bases from J, with 18 bases between. DNA of the CDR3: TGCAGCGTGGTTAGGGGCCAGGGAGGTGGAAACACCATATATTTT. This translates into CSVVRGQGGGNTIYF.

This clonotype was observed a handful of times. This sequence joins TRBV6-5 and TRBJ1-5; the D is unclear. V shed 8 bases and J shed 3 bases, with 11 bases lying between them. This CDR3 region has 13 residues. Germline lookup yields CDR1 MNHEY and CDR2 SVGAGI. CDR3 in amino acids: CASWGSVNQPQHF. The CDR3 bases are TGTGCCAGCTGGGGATCGGTCAATCAGCCCCAGCATTTT.

V usage is TRBV5-6 and J usage is TRBJ1-2; 7 bases align to TRBD1. The J segment lost 2 bases and the V segment lost 1 base, leaving 8 bases of the junction unmatched. Per the germline V gene, CDR1 is SGHDT and CDR2 is YYEEEE. CDR3 size: 16 residues. The CDR3 reads CASSLWPGQLNYGYTF. The CDR3 coding sequence is TGTGCCAGCAGCTTGTGGCCGGGACAGCTAAACTATGGCTACACCTTC.

The chain recombines TRBV6-1 with TRBJ1-2, with a tentative D call TRBD1 (6 bases). In germline, CDR1 is MNHNS, CDR2 SASEGT. This CDR3 has 15 residues. The germline V and J ends were trimmed by 6 bases and 2 bases, with 16 bases remaining between them. The CDR3, as DNA: TGTGCCAGCAGCCTAGGGACAACCAAGAACTATGGCTACACCTTC. This encodes CASSLGTTKNYGYTF.

There are a few counts of this clonotype. The rearrangement joins TRBV18 to TRBJ2-7, with TRBD1 matching 7 bases. The CDR3 has 14 amino acids. Germline lookup yields CDR1 KGHSH and CDR2 LQKENI. Unmatched junction bases numbered 9, after V lost 8 bases and J lost 2 bases. CDR3 nucleotide sequence: TGTGCCAGCAATGGACAGGTGGGGGCCTACGAGCAGTACTTC. Protein sequence: CASNGQVGAYEQYF.

The CDR3 protein is CATSPRGGQPQHF. The CDR3 nucleotides are TGTGCCACCAGTCCTAGGGGTGGACAGCCCCAGCATTTT. The V call is TRBV24-1, the J call TRBJ1-5, with TRBD1 as a possible D gene (5 bases). Trimming pared 6 bases from V and 7 bases from J, leaving 12 bases between. The germline CDR1 and CDR2 sequences are KGHDR and SFDVKD. The CDR3 totals 13 residues.

Many counts were recorded for this clonotype. The V gene is TRBV4-1, the J gene TRBJ1-5; D is possibly TRBD1 (5 bases). The CDR3 loop spans 16 amino acids. The germline V gene encodes CDR1 MGHRA and CDR2 YSYEKL. Trimming took 0 bases from V and 5 from J, leaving 14 bases between them. CDR3 sequence (DNA): TGCGCCAGCAGCCAAGATTTGGAAGGGACCGATCAGCCCCAGCATTTT. Translation: CASSQDLEGTDQPQHF.

This clonotype was recorded at least ten times. The chain links TRBV2 to TRBJ2-7; 7 bases line up with TRBD1. Germline V lookup: CDR1 SNHLY, CDR2 FYNNEI. Germline trimming cut 8 bases from V and 0 bases from J; bases unmatched to any gene: 7. The CDR3 is 14 residues long. For the CDR3, the DNA is TGTGCCAGCGTAAGGGACAGATACTCCTACGAGCAGTACTTC. It is translated as CASVRDRYSYEQYF.

This clonotype was recorded at least ten times. The rearrangement uses TRBV6-1 and TRBJ1-1; a weak D match, TRBD1 (6 bases). V dropped 2 bases and J dropped 8 bases, with 12 bases sitting between them. The CDR3 runs to 13 residues. Germline V gives CDR1 MNHNS, CDR2 SASEGT. CDR3 nucleotides: TGTGCCAGCAGTGAACGGACAGATTCAGAAGCTTTCTTT. Protein sequence: CASSERTDSEAFF.

The table lists this clonotype with many counts. CDR3 coding DNA: TGTGCCAGCAGCTTAAGGGGGACAGTTAGCAATCAGCCCCAGCATTTT. It is translated as CASSLRGTVSNQPQHF. The chain joins TRBV7-8 to TRBJ1-5, with 7 bases matching TRBD1. The CDR3 totals 16 residues. Germline V gives CDR1 SGHVS, CDR2 FQNEAQ. V was pared by 2 bases and J by 0 bases, with 4 bases of the junction left unmatched.

This clonotype was detected ten times or more. The chain joins TRBV2 to TRBJ1-6, with 8 bases matching TRBD1. Per germline, CDR1 SNHLY and CDR2 FYNNEI. CDR3 size: 16 residues. The ends lost 5 bases at V and 6 bases at J; junction bases unmatched: 9. The CDR3 here is CASSIQGARFNSPLHF. CDR3 in DNA: TGTGCCAGCAGTATCCAGGGGGCGAGGTTTAATTCACCCCTCCACTTT.

This clonotype was counted at least ten times. The J gene is TRBJ2-7, the V gene TRBV11-2, with D perhaps matching TRBD1 (5 bases). V was cut by 5 bases and J by 4 bases, with 9 bases left in between. The CDR3 is 12 amino acids. Germline V gives CDR1 SGHAT, CDR2 FQNNGV. The CDR3 region has the DNA TGTGCCAGCAGCATAGGGGTTTACGAGCAGTACTTC. It translates to CASSIGVYEQYF.

This clonotype occurred many times. This chain connects TRBV28 to TRBJ1-2; D remains ambiguous. Per the germline V gene, CDR1 is MDHEN and CDR2 is SYDVKM. With 3 bases removed from V and 0 bases from J, the gap between germline ends came to 8 bases. CDR3 length equals 14 residues. The CDR3 nucleotides are TGTGCCAGCAGTTTCACTAGACCTAACTATGGCTACACCTTC. It encodes CASSFTRPNYGYTF.

The chain employs TRBV28 and TRBJ2-7; 9 nucleotides align to TRBD2. The CDR3 runs to 16 residues. Germline CDR1 reads MDHEN; CDR2 reads SYDVKM. The ends lost 5 bases at V and 0 bases at J; junction bases unmatched: 8. The CDR3 nucleotides read TGTGCCAGCAGTGTTGCTAGCGGGATGGGCTCCTACGAGCAGTACTTC. Amino acid sequence: CASSVASGMGSYEQYF.

There are many counts of this clonotype. This sequence joins TRBV20-1 and TRBJ2-2, with D possibly matching TRBD1 (5 bases). CDR3 length: 14 amino acids. Between the trimmed V and J ends, which lost 0 bases and 2 bases, there was a span of 7 bases. Germline-derived CDR1 and CDR2 are DFQATT and SNEGSKA (reference sequence). CDR3 loop: CSARDRGNTGELFF. As DNA, the CDR3 is TGCAGTGCTAGAGATAGGGGTAACACCGGGGAGCTGTTTTTT.

This clonotype was seen many times. This chain uses TRBV27 with TRBJ1-2; no reliable D call. CDR1 MNHEY and CDR2 SMNVEV come from the germline V gene (reference sequence). The CDR3 is 15 residues long. With 0 bases removed from V and 3 bases from J, the gap between germline ends came to 11 bases. CDR3 sequence reads: CASSLSMAADYGYTF. In DNA form, the CDR3 reads TGTGCCAGCAGTTTATCGATGGCGGCCGACTATGGCTACACCTTC.

J is TRBJ1-2 and V is TRBV7-6, with 8 bases fitting TRBD1. CDR1 SGHVS and CDR2 FNYEAQ come from the germline V gene. The J segment lost 4 bases and the V segment lost 5 bases, leaving 9 bases of the junction unmatched. This CDR3 is 15 amino acids long. CDR3 in DNA: TGTGCCAGCAGCGCCGGGACAGGCCTCGGCTATGGCTACACCTTC. Translating gives CASSAGTGLGYGYTF.

This clonotype was observed at least ten times. The chain combines TRBV7-2 with TRBJ2-7; tentatively, D is TRBD1 (6 bases). Trimming took off 1 base at V and 4 bases at J, with 14 bases between the two ends. This CDR3 region has 15 residues. Germline-derived CDR1 and CDR2 are SGHTA and FQGNSA. CDR3 protein: CASSLVRQVPYEQYF. CDR3 nucleotides: TGTGCCAGCAGCTTAGTCCGACAGGTTCCTTACGAGCAGTACTTC. The full variable domain, its missing parts supplied by reference TRBV7-2 and TRBJ2-7, is GAGVSQSPSNKVTEKGKDVELRCDPISGHTALYWYRQSLGQGLEFLIYFQGNSAPDKSGLPSDRFSAERTGGSVSTLTIQRTQQEDSAVYLCASSLVRQVPYEQYFGPGTRLTVT.

The rearrangement links TRBV2 to TRBJ1-3; D remains unclear. This CDR3 is 13 amino acids long. Germline CDR1 is SNHLY and CDR2 is FYNNEI. Trimming took 6 bases from V and 2 from J, leaving 8 bases between them. The CDR3 spells CASRRDAGNTIYF. The CDR3 DNA is TGTGCCAGCAGGCGGGATGCTGGAAACACCATATATTTT.

The CDR3 sequence is CASSSPGQPRGYTF. CDR3 sequence (DNA): TGTGCCAGCAGCTCACCGGGACAGCCTCGTGGCTACACCTTC. This chain joins TRBV7-9 and TRBJ1-2, with 7 bases lining up with TRBD1. CDR1 is SEHNR, CDR2 FQNEAQ, per germline (reference sequence). V lost 4 bases to trimming and J lost 7 bases; unmatched junction nucleotides: 9. CDR3 length: 14 residues.

This clonotype was counted a few times. CDR3 sequence: CANTEKGPSGHTDTQYF. CDR3 DNA: TGTGCCAACACCGAGAAGGGTCCTAGCGGACACACAGATACGCAGTATTTT. The chain employs TRBV11-1 and TRBJ2-3; 7 nucleotides match TRBD2. The CDR3 has 17 amino acids. CDR1 and CDR2 from the germline V gene are SGHAT and FQDESV (reference sequence). V was pared by 10 bases and J by 2 bases, with 18 bases of the junction left unmatched.